This T cell receptor beta chain was sequenced in a study of cytomegalovirus exposure and HLA in healthy donors. The study's findings and limits: HLA alleles were associated with 18,000 or so TCR beta sequences in a later analysis at 0.05 false discovery rate. Researchers had no immune exposure information except CMV serostatus available. Most TCR sequences showed up rarely, but some public TCRs showed up in many donors.

Trimming cost V 5 bases and J 2 bases; bases outside gene matches: 5. The germline CDR1 and CDR2 sequences are SGHNT and YENEEA. CDR3 size: 14 residues. Unrecorded immune exposures were likely, despite nominal health at sampling. Primers for the PCR totalled 60 Vbeta and 13 Jbeta. Measured with immunoSEQ multiplex PCR; TCRdb has only the in-frame clones, and not every one. The table includes some 190,000 clones, about 81% detected once. This clone has only a few counts. The antigen is undetermined. Specimen: PBMCs. The receptor was derived from a man aged 40-49 years in good health and CMV-seronegative. The V call is TRBV11-3, the J call TRBJ1-1; the match to TRBD1 covers 7 bases. CDR3 amino acids: CASSPTGLNTEAFF. CDR3 DNA: TGTGCCAGCAGCCCGACAGGGTTAAACACTGAAGCTTTCTTT.